This TCR beta chain was recovered during a study of T cell repertoires in cytomegalovirus infection. Concerning this clonotype itself: Its antigen remains unidentified.

The CDR3 totals 14 residues. The germline CDR1 and CDR2 sequences are SNHLY and FYNNEI. V lost 3 bases to trimming and J lost 8 bases, with 11 bases between them. Using its own MiXCR run on the reads, TCRdb lists one record per CDR3 protein. The sample lists under 850,000 distinct CDR3 sequences; around 32% were seen once. This sequence was found in a human donor in good health (CMV status not recorded). Some clones in this sample may be carry-over from other donors' samples. The chain carries TRBV2 and TRBJ1-6; D is possibly TRBD1 (5 bases). The sequencing here drew on cultured PBMCs, taken from culture after CMV antigen stimulation. CDR3 nucleotide sequence: TGTGCCAGCAGTGACCCGACAGTATATTCACCCCTCCACTTT. It yields the protein CASSDPTVYSPLHF.